This T cell receptor (beta chain) was recorded in a study of cytomegalovirus exposure and HLA in healthy donors (dated by TCRdb to 2015 to 2018). Looking at the study overall: According to an earlier analysis of around 600 of the donors, 200 million or so T cells yielded some 120 million unique TCR beta sequences and 276 Gb of sequence data. Class I and class II HLA loci were covered by the typing at four-digit resolution. About 280 gigabases of sequencing data and 80 million or so unique TCR sequences were included in an early release covering 550 to 800 HLA-typed donors. The aim of the study was to test whether cataloging public T cell receptors could identify signatures of past pathogen exposure. All discovery cohort repertoires had been generated on a single sequencing platform. A later genetic analysis used genome-wide SNP genotypes for about 55% of the 666 donors, treating that subset as a discovery cohort. In the later analysis, no new phenotypic data were used to find candidate immune exposures; instead, reliance was placed on TCR beta sequences and their occurrence across donors. Besides the first cohort of roughly 660 subjects, a separate validation cohort made up of 120 different subjects was used. Typing coverage varied by locus: about 629-630 donors for A, B, C, DRB1 and DQB1; 500 to 550 for DQA1; about 600 for DPA1; some 470 for DPB1. Because of strong linkage in the cohort, roughly five DR-DQ haplotypes were treated as single units for association and clustering. Among around 400 genotyped donors of the cohort, an average of approximately 240,000 unique TCR beta nucleotide sequences was sequenced per donor, of which about 18% were non-productive. Donor age, sex, ethnicity and CMV serostatus were compiled together with the repertoire data. To predict cytomegalovirus infection status, the study combined high-throughput TCR immunosequencing, statistical association of individual TCRs with disease status, and machine learning. The genetic ancestry cluster associated with self-reported Caucasian donors included 81% of the 398 genotyped donors. An earlier analysis of 450 to 750 of the donors used high-throughput TCR beta sequencing to judge whether each TCR beta V gene segment behaved as functional or pseudogenic. The study used immunosequencing to profile the T cell repertoires of 666 subjects and linked those repertoires to cytomegalovirus serostatus. To study patterns of TCR occurrence, a later analysis re-analyzed previously published TCR beta repertoires from 550 to 800 donors and added high-resolution HLA genotyping.

The cohort comprised around 690 healthy bone marrow donors. Cohort members were all nominally healthy when sampled, although unrecorded immune exposures were likely present. The donor tested CMV seronegative and was one of the 352 seronegative cohort members. Each donor provided a peripheral blood sample, and peripheral blood mononuclear cells were used for TCR beta sequencing. Genomic DNA was extracted from the blood cell samples with the Qiagen DNeasy Blood Extraction Kit. A note on this clone: Its recognized antigen is unknown. Per-base quality was not reported, and no clone a single base away is much larger than it.

What the research found in general, with its limitations: A further reported finding was that TCR beta sequences accurately predicted the HLA-A and HLA-B alleles for most subjects in the first cohort. Most TCR sequences were seen in very few donors, while some public TCRs were found in many individuals. An association between a missense DCLRE1C variant and V-gene and J-gene trimming of TCR beta chains was found in a later genetic analysis and replicated in an independent cohort. A cluster of highly shared sequence variants was judged likely to be a technical artifact of the sequencing pipeline. Compared with the roughly 720-donor mean, donors in an Asian-associated ancestry cluster had fewer N-insertions in productive TCRs, according to a later genetic analysis. HLA typing was unavailable for some donors at each locus, so association tests used only the typed subset. Sequencing depth was assumed to be roughly uniform across donors in the presence/absence analyses, though that assumption may not hold. Strong co-occurrence of HLA alleles, especially DR and DQ, made assigning TCR associations to individual alleles difficult. A later analysis found that most CMV-associated TCR beta chains appeared HLA-restricted, with HLA associations seemingly driven largely by CMV exposure. Cytomegalovirus status was reported to be diagnosed by the classifier with high specificity and sensitivity in both the original and validation cohorts. A total of fewer than 200 TCR beta chains were listed by the study as associated with cytomegalovirus. The authors suggested that the approach could potentially be generalized to other disease states and immunological phenotypes. Three of the identified cytomegalovirus-associated TCR beta chains were confirmed in vitro to be specific for cytomegalovirus antigens. Correlated functional status among segregating V segments might be attributable to linkage disequilibrium, but an unknown experimental factor could not be ruled out. Because the 87-base-pair reads could not distinguish some IMGT-functional V segments, including TRBV6-2 and TRBV6-3, those segments were excluded. In a later analysis, HLA-associated TCR beta chains were found to be more clonally expanded and to have lower generation probabilities than equally common non-associated chains. In an earlier analysis of under 600 of the donors, most TCR beta V segments were observed in productive rearrangements about 87% or about 30% of the time, broadly matching IMGT annotations. According to a later analysis, parvovirus B19, influenza, CMV and Epstein-Barr virus appeared linked to several top co-occurrence clusters. In a later analysis, 16,951 TCR beta sequences were associated with specific HLA alleles at a false discovery rate of 0.05. In a later analysis, the rate of TCR association differed among HLA loci, with DRB1 alleles having the most associated TCRs and HLA-C alleles having the fewest. This cohort had only TCR beta chains sequenced, and the lack of alpha or paired-chain data limited which features could be detected. The only immune exposure information available for the cohort was CMV serostatus. Because counts were too low, 15 to 20 rarely observed V segments, including chromosome 9 orphons, were excluded from the earlier analysis of several hundred of the donors.

Library preparation was by the immunoSEQ multiplex PCR assay. For the multiplex PCR, a mixture combining 60 forward primers for TCR Vbeta segments and 13 reverse primers for TCR Jbeta segments was used. The CDR3 region of rearranged TCR beta genes was amplified from genomic DNA by a multiplex PCR assay. Amplified TCR beta libraries were sequenced as 87-base-pair reads on the Illumina HiSeq System. On the authors' methods: Across the 600 to 700 repertoires, a later analysis counted some 80 million unique TCR beta chains, around 11 million of which were shared by at least two donors. Raw reads were error-corrected and collapsed into unique sequences with a nearest-neighbor algorithm that merged closely related sequences to remove PCR and sequencing errors. Alignment of CDR3 sequences to IMGT reference sequences was used to assign V, D and J gene segments. For a sequence to be retained, a match of at least six nucleotides to both a V gene segment and a J gene segment was required. A rearrangement was called productive if the CDR3 had no stop codons and remained in frame with V and J, and every other rearrangement was called non-productive. CDR3 was defined according to IMGT convention as the region running from the second conserved V-encoded cysteine to the conserved J-encoded phenylalanine. The earlier analysis of a few hundred of the donors excluded sequences that lacked an unambiguous match to a single V gene segment. An earlier analysis of 587 of the donors classified V segments as functional when productive rearrangements were above 56.7% and as segregating when the standard deviation between donors was above 5%. A statistical classification framework was developed to diagnose cytomegalovirus status using the catalog of TCR beta chain sequences. A later analysis assigned V and J genes by comparing TCR nucleotide sequences with IMGT/GENE-DB human TR gene sequences. Using the TCRdist pipeline, a later analysis assigned CDR3 sequences along with most-parsimonious VDJ recombination scenarios. A later analysis defined each TCR beta chain by its CDR3 amino acid sequence plus V-gene family, and excluded reads lacking a unique V-gene family. In a later analysis, 450 to 600 highly shared, low-generation-probability nucleotide sequences were removed to address suspected cross-contamination and a sequencing artifact. For each public chain, a later analysis derived a clonal expansion index from normalized ranks of inferred template counts within each repertoire. In a later analysis, generation probabilities were computed using a VDJ recombination model fitted to out-of-frame rearrangements, and the results were checked against IGoR. A later analysis scored TCR-TCR, TCR-HLA and TCR-CMV co-occurrence with hypergeometric tests, applying a repertoire-size bias correction to TCR pairs. In a later analysis, false discovery rates were estimated by permuting HLA or CMV assignments 20 times. A later analysis grouped co-occurring TCRs with DBSCAN, adding TCRdist sequence similarity when clustering within HLA-allele-positive subsets. Co-occurrence clustering excluded repertoires with fewer than 30,000 or more than 120,000 public chains, plus five with anomalous nucleotide sharing. TCRdb retrieved this table from immuneACCESS and kept in-frame rearrangements only. Not all clones are present; in checked studies, unresolved V genes account for under half, and no reason is known for the remainder. That table supplies the V and J calls and clone size; D and trimming were determined from the DNA. A total of some 150,000 clones appear in this sample, around 79% of them only once. The ten largest clones take up 1.3% to 1.5% of the sample.

The CDR3 spans 15 residues, from the cysteine through the phenylalanine. The retained sequence is limited to the CDR3, 45 bases, with the frame set at the first base. CDR1 and CDR2 were assigned from the germline V gene (reference sequence) as LNHDA and SQIVND. The germline V and J ends show losses of 4 bases and 4 bases respectively, and no gene match explains 9 bases of the junction. The chain is encoded by TRBV19 joined to TRBJ1-2; 7 nucleotides in the junction match TRBD1. This TCR came from a woman in her forties in good health and CMV-seronegative. Sequences were obtained from PBMCs. The base sequence is TGTGCCAGTAGTAGACAAAACCGGGACAGCTATGGCTACACCTTC. The encoded protein is CASSRQNRDSYGYTF.